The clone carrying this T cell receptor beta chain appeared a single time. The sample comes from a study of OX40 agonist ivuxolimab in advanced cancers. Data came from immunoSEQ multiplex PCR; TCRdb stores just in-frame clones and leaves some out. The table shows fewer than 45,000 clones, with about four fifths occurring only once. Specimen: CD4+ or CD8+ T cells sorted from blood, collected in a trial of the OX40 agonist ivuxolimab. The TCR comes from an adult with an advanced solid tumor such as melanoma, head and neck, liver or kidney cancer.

CDR3: CASSPGRGGETQYF. CDR3 coding DNA: TGTGCCAGCAGCCCCGGGAGGGGTGGAGAGACCCAGTACTTC. The J gene is TRBJ2-5, the V gene TRBV5-4; 8 bases are shared with TRBD2. The CDR3 has 14 residues. Germline V gene sequence: CDR1 SGHNT, CDR2 YYREEE (reference sequence). V was clipped by 4 bases and J by 4 bases; unmatched bases: 6.